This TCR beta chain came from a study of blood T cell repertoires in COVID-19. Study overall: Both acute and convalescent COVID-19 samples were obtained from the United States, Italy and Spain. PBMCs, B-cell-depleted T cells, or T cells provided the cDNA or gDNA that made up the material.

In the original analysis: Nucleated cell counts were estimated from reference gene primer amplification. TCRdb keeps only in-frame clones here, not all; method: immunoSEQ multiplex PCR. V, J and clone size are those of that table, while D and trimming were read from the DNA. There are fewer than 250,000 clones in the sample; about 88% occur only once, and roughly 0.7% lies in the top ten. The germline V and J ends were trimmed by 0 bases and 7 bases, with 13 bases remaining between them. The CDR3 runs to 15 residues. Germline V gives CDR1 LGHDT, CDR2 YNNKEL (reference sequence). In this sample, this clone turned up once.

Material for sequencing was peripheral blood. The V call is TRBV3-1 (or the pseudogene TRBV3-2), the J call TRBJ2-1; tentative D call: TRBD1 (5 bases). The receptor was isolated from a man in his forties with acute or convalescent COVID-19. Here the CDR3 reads CASSQDLRVGNEQFF. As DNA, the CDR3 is TGTGCCAGCAGCCAAGATCTCAGGGTAGGGAATGAGCAGTTCTTC.